This T cell receptor (beta chain) comes out of a study of blood T cell repertoires in COVID-19. Repertoires were generated with immunoSEQ multiplex PCR, while TCRdb's copy carries only in-frame clones and drops some. The table includes a few hundred thousand clones, 87% detected once. This CDR3 spans 15 amino acids. Trimming pared 2 bases from V and 4 bases from J, leaving 14 bases between. Germline-derived CDR1 and CDR2 are ENHRY and SYGVKD. The sequence was obtained from a woman aged 30 to 39 who had recovered from COVID-19. Sequencing input: PBMCs or T cells enriched from blood (not recorded which). The chain combines TRBV10-3 with TRBJ1-1, with D perhaps matching TRBD1 (6 bases). The CDR3 reads CAISEPRGGPTEAFF. The CDR3 DNA is TGTGCCATCAGTGAGCCCCGGGGGGGGCCCACTGAAGCTTTCTTT.